This TCR beta chain is drawn from a study of cytomegalovirus exposure and HLA in healthy donors. Study background: Approximately 81% of 350 to 400 genotyped donors fell in the Caucasian-associated ancestry cluster.

Primers for the PCR totalled 60 Vbeta and 13 Jbeta. In the authors' methods: A follow-up analysis tallied 86 million or so unique TCR beta chains, some 11 million shared. The protocol was immunoSEQ multiplex PCR, while the TCRdb copy is restricted to in-frame clones and leaves out a portion. The DNA was the basis for D and trimming; V, J and clone size are from that table. The listing contains fewer than 150,000 clones. Points from the study as a whole: A missense DCLRE1C variant was associated with V- and J-gene trimming of TCR beta chains in a later analysis, and an independent cohort replicated the association. It was 150 or so TCR beta chains that were listed as cytomegalovirus-associated.

As concerns this clone: Its specificity is not known.

The germline V gene encodes CDR1 SGHRS and CDR2 YFSETQ. The CDR3 spans 13 residues. The source material was PBMCs. The V gene is TRBV5-1, the J gene TRBJ2-5; D is unresolved. With the DNA end fitting TRBJ2-7 better, the J assignment may be wrong. The receptor was isolated from a man aged 18 to 30 in good health and CMV-seronegative. Written as DNA, the CDR3 is TGCGCCAGCAGCCTCAACGGTTACTACGAGCAGTACTTC. It specifies CASSLNGYYEQYF.